Described below is a single T cell receptor beta chain sequence and its context. What it recognizes is unknown. This CDR3 region has 15 residues. The germline V gene has CDR1 SGHVS and CDR2 FNYEAQ. V was clipped by 2 bases and J by 5 bases; unmatched bases: 6. These data belong to a study of response to subunit inactivated influenza vaccine. Study findings and constraints: Authors suggested each seasonal influenza vaccination recruits few new T cells.

TCRdb itself ran the RT-PCR reads through MiXCR, one entry per CDR3 protein. The profile covers about 650,000 distinct CDR3 sequences, with less than 15% appearing a single time and roughly 7.2% taken by the ten largest. The specimen was PBMCs from blood, collected approximately 15 days before vaccination. This receptor was obtained from a man aged 50 to 60 who received an inactivated influenza vaccine. The chain has TRBV7-6 and TRBJ1-5; the match to TRBD1 covers 7 bases. The CDR3 reads CASSLYQGEDQPQHF. CDR3 coding DNA: TGTGCCAGCAGCTTATATCAGGGGGAAGATCAGCCCCAGCATTTT.